The entry below gives a single T cell receptor beta chain sequence along with its context. The antigen is unknown. These data are taken from a study of identical twins. Study findings and constraints: Abundant beta clonotypes from cord blood had fewer insertions, unlike memory repertoires, which showed none. The presence of invariant MAIT and iNKT cells could partly confound analyses of zero-insertion sequences.

MiXCR, run by TCRdb on the 5' RACE reads, gives a single entry per CDR3 protein. The sample shows 1.5 million to 2 million distinct CDR3 sequences, about 32% of them seen only once. J was trimmed by 13 bases and V by 3 bases; bases with no gene match: 10. Per the germline V gene, CDR1 is LGHNA and CDR2 is YNFKEQ. The CDR3 is made up of 15 amino acids. The J gene is TRBJ2-4, the V gene TRBV4-2; 12 nucleotides match TRBD2. The sequence derives from a newborn girl in good health. Sample: cord blood. The CDR3, as DNA: TGTGCCAGCAGCCACGCTAGCGGGGGGGTAGTAGAGCAGTACTTC. Translated, it gives CASSHASGGVVEQYF.